A selection of T cell receptor beta chains follows, all from one sample in a study of T cells in Graves' hyperthyroidism and ophthalmopathy. TCRdb reprocessed the multiplex PCR reads via MiXCR and lists one record per CDR3 protein. This table holds approximately 610,000 distinct CDR3 sequences, roughly 14% found once. The sequencing sample was made of blood. Receptor source: a woman aged 40 to 49 with Graves' ophthalmopathy. Each CDR3 is given without its conserved first and last residue.

CDR3aa | v_gene
ASSFLGGAFLNTGELF | TRBV12-3/TRBV12-4
AWSNPRLEQY | TRBV30
ASRTPGSEAF | TRBV6-1
ASSPTGETQY | TRBV18
ASSPPARGGEQY | TRBV18
ASSYSGRIETQY | TRBV6-5
ASSNNFVSGELF | TRBV7-2
AISGSSTGELF | TRBV10-3
SASPGTERGEQF | TRBV20-1
ASSPRGQIEAF | TRBV28
ASRETGKGGAYEQY | TRBV6-1
ASSPLPGQGGGLSNQPQH | TRBV6-6
ARQIRDGPYEQY | TRBV27
ASTTGSGRVYTGELF | TRBV19
ASSGRDSAYEQC | TRBV28
ASSGGQASNQPQH | TRBV12-3/TRBV12-4
ASSESALNWIQPQH | TRBV6-1
ASSQDPNFRTGPGTEAF | TRBV14
AWTGGSSGNTIY | TRBV30
ASSQDRRTVTYEQY | TRBV4-3
ASSLARGGYT | TRBV12-3/TRBV12-4
ASSPQTGSSEQY | TRBV6-2/TRBV6-3